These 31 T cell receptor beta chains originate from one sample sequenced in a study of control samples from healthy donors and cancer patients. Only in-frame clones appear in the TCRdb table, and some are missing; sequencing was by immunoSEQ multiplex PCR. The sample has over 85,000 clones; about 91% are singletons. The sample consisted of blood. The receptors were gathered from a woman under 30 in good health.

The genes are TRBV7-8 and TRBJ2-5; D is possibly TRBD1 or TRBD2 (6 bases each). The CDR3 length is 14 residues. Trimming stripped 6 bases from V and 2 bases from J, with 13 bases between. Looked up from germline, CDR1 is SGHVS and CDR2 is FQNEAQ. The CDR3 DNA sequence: TGTGCCAGCAGTCCGAGGGGGGCACAAGAGACCCAGTACTTC. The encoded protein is CASSPRGAQETQYF.

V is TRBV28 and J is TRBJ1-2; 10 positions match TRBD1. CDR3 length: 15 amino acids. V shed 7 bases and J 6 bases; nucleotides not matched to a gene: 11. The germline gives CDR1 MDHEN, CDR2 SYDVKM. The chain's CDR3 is CASIRDRGFSNGYTF. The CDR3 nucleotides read TGTGCCAGCATCAGGGACAGGGGTTTTTCGAATGGCTACACCTTC.

The DNA of the CDR3 is TGTGCCAGCAGCCACTTGCCCGGTAACACCGGGGAGCTGTTTTTT. The encoded protein is CASSHLPGNTGELFF. The gene calls are TRBV16 and TRBJ2-2, with D uncertain. The CDR3 is 15 residues long. V lost 3 bases, J lost 2 bases, and 10 bases lay in between. Germline CDR1 reads KGHSY; CDR2 reads FQNENV.

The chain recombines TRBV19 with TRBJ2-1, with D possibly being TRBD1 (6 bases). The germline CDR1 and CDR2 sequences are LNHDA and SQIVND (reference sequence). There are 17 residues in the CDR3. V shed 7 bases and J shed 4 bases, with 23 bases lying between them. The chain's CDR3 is CASNDGQPTFNYNEQFF. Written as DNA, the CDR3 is TGTGCCAGTAATGATGGACAGCCAACCTTCAATTACAATGAGCAGTTCTTC.

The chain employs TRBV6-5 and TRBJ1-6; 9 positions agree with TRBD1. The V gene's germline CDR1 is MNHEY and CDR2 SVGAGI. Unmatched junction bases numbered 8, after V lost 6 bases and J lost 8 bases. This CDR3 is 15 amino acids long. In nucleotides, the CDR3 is TGTGCCAGCAGCCAAACGGGACAGGGAGATTCACCCCTCCACTTT. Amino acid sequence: CASSQTGQGDSPLHF.

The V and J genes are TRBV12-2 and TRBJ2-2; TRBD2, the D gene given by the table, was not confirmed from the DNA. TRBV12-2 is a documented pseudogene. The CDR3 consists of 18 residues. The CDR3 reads CASRLGSGTSETQGELFF. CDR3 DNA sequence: TGTGCAAGTCGCTTAGGATCCGGGACTAGCGAAACACAAGGGGAGCTGTTTTTT.

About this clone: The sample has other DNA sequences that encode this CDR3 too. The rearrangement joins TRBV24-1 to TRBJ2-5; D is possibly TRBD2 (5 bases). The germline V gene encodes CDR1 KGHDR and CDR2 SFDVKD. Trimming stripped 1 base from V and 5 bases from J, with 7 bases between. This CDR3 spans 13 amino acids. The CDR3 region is CATSDFSGETQYF. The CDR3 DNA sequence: TGTGCCACCAGTGATTTTTCGGGGGAGACCCAGTACTTC.

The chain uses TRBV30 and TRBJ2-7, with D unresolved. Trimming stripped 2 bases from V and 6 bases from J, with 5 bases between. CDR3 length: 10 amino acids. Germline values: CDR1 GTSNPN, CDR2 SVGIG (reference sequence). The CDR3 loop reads CAWSRLEQYF. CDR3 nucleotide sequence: TGTGCCTGGAGTCGTCTCGAGCAGTACTTC.

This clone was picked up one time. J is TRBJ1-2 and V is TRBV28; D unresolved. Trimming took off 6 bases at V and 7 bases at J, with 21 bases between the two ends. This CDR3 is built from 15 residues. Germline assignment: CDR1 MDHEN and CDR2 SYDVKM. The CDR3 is CASRSATGDYGGYTF. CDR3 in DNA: TGTGCCAGCAGGTCTGCCACTGGGGATTACGGTGGCTACACCTTC.

For the CDR3, the DNA is TGTGCCAGTAGTATATTGGCCGGGGGCGGTGGGGATGGCTACACCTTC. Protein product: CASSILAGGGGDGYTF. This chain connects TRBV19 to TRBJ1-2; D might be TRBD1 (6 bases). The ends were cut back, 2 bases at V and 6 bases at J, with 19 bases in the middle. The germline gives CDR1 LNHDA, CDR2 SQIVND (reference sequence). The CDR3 has 16 amino acids.

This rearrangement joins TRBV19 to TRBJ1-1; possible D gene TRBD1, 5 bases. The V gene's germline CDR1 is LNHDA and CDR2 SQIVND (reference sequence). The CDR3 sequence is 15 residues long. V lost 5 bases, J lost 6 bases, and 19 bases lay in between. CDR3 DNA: TGTGCCAGTAGTCTACGCGGGACCCAAAATCCTGAAGCTTTCTTT. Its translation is CASSLRGTQNPEAFF.

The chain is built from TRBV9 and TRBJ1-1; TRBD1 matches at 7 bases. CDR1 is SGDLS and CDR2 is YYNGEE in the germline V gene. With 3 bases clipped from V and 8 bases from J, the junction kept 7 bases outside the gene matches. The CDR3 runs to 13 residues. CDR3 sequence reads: CASSGRTGGEAFF. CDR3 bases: TGTGCCAGCAGCGGCCGGACAGGAGGGGAAGCTTTCTTT.

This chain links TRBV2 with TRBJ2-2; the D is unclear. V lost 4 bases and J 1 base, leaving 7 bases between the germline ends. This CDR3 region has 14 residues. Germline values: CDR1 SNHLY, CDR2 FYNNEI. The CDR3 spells CASSVRQNTGELFF. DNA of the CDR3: TGTGCCAGCAGTGTCCGACAGAACACCGGGGAGCTGTTTTTT.

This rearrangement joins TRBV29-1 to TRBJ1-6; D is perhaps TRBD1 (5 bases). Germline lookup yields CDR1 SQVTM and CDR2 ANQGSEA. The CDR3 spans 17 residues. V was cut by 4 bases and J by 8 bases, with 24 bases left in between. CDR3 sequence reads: CSVGWGSWEMVYSPLHF. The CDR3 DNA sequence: TGCAGCGTTGGGTGGGGGTCCTGGGAGATGGTTTATTCACCCCTCCACTTT.

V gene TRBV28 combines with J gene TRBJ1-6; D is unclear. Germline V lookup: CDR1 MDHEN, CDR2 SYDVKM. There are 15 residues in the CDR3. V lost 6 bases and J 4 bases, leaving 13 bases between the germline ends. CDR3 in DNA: TGTGCCAGCAGGGCAGAGCTTGGTTATAATTCACCCCTCCACTTT. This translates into CASRAELGYNSPLHF.

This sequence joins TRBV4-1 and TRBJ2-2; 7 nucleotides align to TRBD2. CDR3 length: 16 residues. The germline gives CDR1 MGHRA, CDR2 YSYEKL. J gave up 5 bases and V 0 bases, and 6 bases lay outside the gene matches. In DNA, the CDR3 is TGCGCCAGCAGCCAAGATCCCCGACTAGCAACCGGGGAGCTGTTTTTT. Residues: CASSQDPRLATGELFF.

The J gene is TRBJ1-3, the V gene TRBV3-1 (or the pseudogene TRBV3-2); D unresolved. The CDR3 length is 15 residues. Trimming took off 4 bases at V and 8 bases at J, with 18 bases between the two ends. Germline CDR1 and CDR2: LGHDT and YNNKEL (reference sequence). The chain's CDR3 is CASSPYGRETDTIYF. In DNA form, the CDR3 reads TGTGCCAGCAGCCCTTACGGGAGGGAGACGGACACCATATATTTT.

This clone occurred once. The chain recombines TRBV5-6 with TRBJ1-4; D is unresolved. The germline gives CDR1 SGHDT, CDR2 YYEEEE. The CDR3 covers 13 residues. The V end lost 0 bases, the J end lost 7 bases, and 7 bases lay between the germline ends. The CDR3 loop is CASSLAYIEKLFF. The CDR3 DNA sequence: TGTGCCAGCAGCTTGGCTTACATTGAAAAACTGTTTTTT.

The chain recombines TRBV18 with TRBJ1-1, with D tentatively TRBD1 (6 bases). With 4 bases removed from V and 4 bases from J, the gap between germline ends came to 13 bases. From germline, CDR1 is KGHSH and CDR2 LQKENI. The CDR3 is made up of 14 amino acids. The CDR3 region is CASSLSGVGTEAFF. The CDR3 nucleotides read TGTGCCAGCTCACTCTCAGGGGTGGGCACTGAAGCTTTCTTT.

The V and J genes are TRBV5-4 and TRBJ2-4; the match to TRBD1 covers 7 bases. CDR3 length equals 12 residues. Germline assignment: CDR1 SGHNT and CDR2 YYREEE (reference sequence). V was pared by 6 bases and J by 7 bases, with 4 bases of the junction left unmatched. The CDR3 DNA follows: TGTGCCAGCACCACGACAGGGAACATTCAGTACTTC. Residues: CASTTTGNIQYF.

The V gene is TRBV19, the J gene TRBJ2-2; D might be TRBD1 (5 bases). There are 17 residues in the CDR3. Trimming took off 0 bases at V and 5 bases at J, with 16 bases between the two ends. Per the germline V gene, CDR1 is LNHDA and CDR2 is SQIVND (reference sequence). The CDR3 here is CASSIEVGARRTGELFF. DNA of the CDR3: TGTGCCAGTAGTATAGAAGTAGGGGCCCGGCGGACCGGGGAGCTGTTTTTT.

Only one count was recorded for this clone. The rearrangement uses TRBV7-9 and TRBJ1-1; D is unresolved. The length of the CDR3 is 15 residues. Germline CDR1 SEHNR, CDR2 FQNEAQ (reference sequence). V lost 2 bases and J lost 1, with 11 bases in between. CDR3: CASSLPTVTNTEAFF. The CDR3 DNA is TGTGCCAGCAGCTTACCCACAGTCACGAACACTGAAGCTTTCTTT.

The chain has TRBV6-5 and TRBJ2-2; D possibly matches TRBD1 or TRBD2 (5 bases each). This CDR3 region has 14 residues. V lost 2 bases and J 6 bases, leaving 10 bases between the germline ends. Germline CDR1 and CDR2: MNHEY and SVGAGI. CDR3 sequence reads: CASSYRGEAGELFF. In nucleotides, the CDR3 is TGTGCCAGCAGTTACAGGGGAGAGGCCGGGGAGCTGTTTTTT.

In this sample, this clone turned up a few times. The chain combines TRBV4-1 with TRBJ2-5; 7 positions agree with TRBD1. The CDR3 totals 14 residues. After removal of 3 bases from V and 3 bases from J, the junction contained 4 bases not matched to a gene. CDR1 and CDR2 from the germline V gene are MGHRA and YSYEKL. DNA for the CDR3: TGCGCCAGCAGCCACGGGACAGATAAAGAGACCCAGTACTTC. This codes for CASSHGTDKETQYF.

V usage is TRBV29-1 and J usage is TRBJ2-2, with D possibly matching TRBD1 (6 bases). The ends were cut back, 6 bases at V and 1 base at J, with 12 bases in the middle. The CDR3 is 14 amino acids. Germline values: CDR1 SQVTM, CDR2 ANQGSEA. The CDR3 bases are TGCAGCGTACGGGACAAAAGGAACACCGGGGAGCTGTTTTTT. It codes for CSVRDKRNTGELFF.

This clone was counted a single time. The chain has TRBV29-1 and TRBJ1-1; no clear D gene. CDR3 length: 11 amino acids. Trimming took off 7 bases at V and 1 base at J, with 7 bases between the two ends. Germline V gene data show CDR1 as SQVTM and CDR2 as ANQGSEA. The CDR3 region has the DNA TGCAGCGCTAAGGGGAACACTGAAGCTTTCTTT. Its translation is CSAKGNTEAFF.

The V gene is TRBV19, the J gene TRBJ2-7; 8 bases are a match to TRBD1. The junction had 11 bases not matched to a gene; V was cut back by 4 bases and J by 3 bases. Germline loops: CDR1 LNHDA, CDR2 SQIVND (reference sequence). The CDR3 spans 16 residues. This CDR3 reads CASSKIRDRSDYEQYF. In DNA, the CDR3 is TGTGCCAGTAGTAAAATCCGGGACAGGTCAGACTACGAGCAGTACTTC.

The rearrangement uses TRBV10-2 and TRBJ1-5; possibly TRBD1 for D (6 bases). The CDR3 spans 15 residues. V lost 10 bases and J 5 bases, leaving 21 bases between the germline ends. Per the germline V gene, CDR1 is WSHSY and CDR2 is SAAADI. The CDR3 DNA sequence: TGCGCCATCTCGAGGGGGGAGGGGAGCTATCAGCCCCAGCATTTT. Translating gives CAISRGEGSYQPQHF.

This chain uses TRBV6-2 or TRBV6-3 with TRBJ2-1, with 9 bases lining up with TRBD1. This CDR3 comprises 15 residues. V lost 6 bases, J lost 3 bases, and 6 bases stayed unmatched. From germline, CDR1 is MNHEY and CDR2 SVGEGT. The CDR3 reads CASSRTGGDYNEQFF. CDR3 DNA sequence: TGTGCCAGCAGCCGCACAGGGGGCGACTACAATGAGCAGTTCTTC.

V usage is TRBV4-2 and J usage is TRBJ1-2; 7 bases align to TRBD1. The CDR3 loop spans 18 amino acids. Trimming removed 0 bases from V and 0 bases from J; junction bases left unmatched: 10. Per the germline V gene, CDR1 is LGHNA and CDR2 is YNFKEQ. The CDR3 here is CASSQETGIPNANYGYTF. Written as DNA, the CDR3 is TGTGCCAGCAGCCAAGAGACAGGGATACCTAATGCTAACTATGGCTACACCTTC.

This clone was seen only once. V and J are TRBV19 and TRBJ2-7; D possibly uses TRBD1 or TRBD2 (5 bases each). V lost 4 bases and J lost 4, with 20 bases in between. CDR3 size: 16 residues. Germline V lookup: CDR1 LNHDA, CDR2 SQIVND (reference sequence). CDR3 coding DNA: TGTGCCAGTAGTAGGGGATCCGGGACGAGGGGTTACGAGCAGTACTTC. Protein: CASSRGSGTRGYEQYF.